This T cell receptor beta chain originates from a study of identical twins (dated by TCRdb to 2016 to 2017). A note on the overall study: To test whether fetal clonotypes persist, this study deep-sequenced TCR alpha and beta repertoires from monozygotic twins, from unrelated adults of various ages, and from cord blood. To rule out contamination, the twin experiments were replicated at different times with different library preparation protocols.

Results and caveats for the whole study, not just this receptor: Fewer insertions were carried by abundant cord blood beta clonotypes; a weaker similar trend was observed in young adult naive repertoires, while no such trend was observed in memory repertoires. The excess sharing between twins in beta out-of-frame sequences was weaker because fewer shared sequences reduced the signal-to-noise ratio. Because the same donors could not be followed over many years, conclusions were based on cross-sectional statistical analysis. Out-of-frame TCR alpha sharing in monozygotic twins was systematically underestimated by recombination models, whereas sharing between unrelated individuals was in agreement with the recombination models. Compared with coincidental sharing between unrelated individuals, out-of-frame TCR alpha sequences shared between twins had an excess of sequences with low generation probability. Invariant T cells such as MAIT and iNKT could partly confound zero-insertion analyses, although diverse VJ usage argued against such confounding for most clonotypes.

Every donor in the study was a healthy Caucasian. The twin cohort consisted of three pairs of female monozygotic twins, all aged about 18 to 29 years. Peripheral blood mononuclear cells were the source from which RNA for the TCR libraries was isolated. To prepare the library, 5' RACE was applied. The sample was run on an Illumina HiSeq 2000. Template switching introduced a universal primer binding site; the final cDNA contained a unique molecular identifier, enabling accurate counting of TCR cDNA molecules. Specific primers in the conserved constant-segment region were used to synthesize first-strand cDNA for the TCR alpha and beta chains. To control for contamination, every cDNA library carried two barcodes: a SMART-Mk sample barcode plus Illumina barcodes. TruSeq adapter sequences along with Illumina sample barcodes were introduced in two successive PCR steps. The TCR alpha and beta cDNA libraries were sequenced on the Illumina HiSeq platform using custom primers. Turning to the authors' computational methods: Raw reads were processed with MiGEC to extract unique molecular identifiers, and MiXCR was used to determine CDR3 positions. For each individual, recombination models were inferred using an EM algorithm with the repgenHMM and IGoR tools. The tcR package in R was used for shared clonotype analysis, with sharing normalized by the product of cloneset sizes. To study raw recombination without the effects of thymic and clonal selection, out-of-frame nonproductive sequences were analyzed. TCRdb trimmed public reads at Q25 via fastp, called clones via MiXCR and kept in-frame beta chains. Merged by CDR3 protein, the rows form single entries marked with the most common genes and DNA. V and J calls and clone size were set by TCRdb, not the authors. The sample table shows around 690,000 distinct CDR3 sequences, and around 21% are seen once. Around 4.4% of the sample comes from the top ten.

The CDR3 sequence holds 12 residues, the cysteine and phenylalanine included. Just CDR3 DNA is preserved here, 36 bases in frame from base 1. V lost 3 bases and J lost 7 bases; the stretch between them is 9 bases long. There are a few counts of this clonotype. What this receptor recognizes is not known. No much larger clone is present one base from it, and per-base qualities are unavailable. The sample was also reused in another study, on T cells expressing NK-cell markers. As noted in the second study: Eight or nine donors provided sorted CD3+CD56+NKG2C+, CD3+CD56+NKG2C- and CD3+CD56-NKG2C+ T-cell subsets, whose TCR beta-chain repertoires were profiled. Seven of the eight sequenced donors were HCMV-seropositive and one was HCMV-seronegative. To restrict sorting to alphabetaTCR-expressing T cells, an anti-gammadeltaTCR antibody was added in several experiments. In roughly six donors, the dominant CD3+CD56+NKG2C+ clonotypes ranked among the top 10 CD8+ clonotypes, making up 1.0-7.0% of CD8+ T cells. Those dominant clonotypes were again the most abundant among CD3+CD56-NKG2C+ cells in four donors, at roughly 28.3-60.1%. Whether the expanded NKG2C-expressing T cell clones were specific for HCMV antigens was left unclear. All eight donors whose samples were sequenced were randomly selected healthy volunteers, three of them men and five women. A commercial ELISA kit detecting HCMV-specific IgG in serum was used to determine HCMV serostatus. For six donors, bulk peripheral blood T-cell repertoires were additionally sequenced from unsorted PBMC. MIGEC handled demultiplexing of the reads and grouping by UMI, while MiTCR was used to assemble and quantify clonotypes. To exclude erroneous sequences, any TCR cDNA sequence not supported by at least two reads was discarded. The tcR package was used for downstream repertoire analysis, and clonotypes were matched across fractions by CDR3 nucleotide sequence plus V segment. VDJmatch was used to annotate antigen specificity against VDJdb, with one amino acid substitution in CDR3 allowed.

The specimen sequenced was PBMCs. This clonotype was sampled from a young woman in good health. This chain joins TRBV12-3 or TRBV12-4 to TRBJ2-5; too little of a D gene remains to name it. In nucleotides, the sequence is TGTGCCAGCAGTTTTCCACGATCGACCCAGTACTTC. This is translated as CASSFPRSTQYF.